The rows below give T cell receptor beta chains drawn from one sample of a study of shared clonotypes between healthy human individuals. The table came from immunoSEQ multiplex PCR; TCRdb's copy has only in-frame clones and leaves some out. The data hold some 2.4 million clones, with over 85% observed a single time. Sequencing was performed on naive CD4+ T cells from PBMCs. These receptors were collected from a man between 18 and 29 years old in good health. Some clones in this sample may be carry-over from other donors' samples. The CDR3 runs from the conserved cysteine through the conserved F or W. D genes are given only for firm matches. Only some rows state a clone size, as once, few, many or a class for expanded clones.

TRBV6-5	.	TRBJ2-3	15	.	CASSYGQGFLDTQYF	TGTGCCAGCAGTTACGGGCAGGGTTTTTTGGATACGCAGTATTTT
TRBV10-3	.	TRBJ2-6	15	.	CAISHELTGANVLTF	TGTGCCATCAGTCACGAACTAACTGGGGCCAACGTCCTGACTTTC
TRBV5-4	.	TRBJ2-7	15	.	CASSLGTPGLSGQYF	TGTGCCAGCAGCTTGGGGACTCCGGGTCTGTCAGGGCAGTACTTC
TRBV7-9	.	TRBJ1-2	15	.	CASSFAQGNNYGYTF	TGTGCCAGCAGCTTCGCACAGGGAAATAACTATGGCTACACCTTC
TRBV25-1	.	TRBJ2-2	16	.	CASSELGVTNTGELFF	TGTGCCAGCAGTGAATTGGGAGTAACGAACACCGGGGAGCTGTTTTTT
TRBV15	.	TRBJ2-3	14	TRBD1	CATSTDRGPDTQYF	TGTGCCACCAGCACGGACAGGGGACCAGATACGCAGTATTTT
TRBV5-1	few	TRBJ2-5	15	.	CASSLGFGSEETQYF	TGCGCCAGCAGCTTGGGGTTCGGTAGCGAAGAGACCCAGTACTTC
TRBV28	.	TRBJ2-7	16	.	CASSFIVGKGAYEQYF	TGTGCCAGCAGTTTCATCGTCGGAAAGGGGGCCTACGAGCAGTACTTC
TRBV5-4	.	TRBJ2-1	12	.	CASSFLVGEQFF	TGTGCCAGCAGCTTTTTGGTGGGTGAGCAGTTCTTC
TRBV19	.	TRBJ2-5	13	.	CASRLQDRETQYF	TGTGCCAGTAGACTACAGGATCGGGAGACCCAGTACTTC
TRBV5-1	.	TRBJ1-3	16	.	CASSFIPGTFVDTIYF	TGCGCCAGCAGCTTTATACCCGGGACGTTCGTAGACACCATATATTTT
TRBV4-1	.	TRBJ2-1	16	TRBD2	CASSQGLAGGLREQFF	TGCGCCAGCAGCCAAGGACTAGCGGGAGGTCTTAGGGAGCAGTTCTTC
TRBV29-1	.	TRBJ1-1	12	.	CSVGSGNTEAFF	TGCAGCGTTGGTTCGGGTAACACTGAAGCTTTCTTT
TRBV28	.	TRBJ1-4	13	.	CASTVGGWEKLFF	TGTGCCAGCACCGTGGGGGGATGGGAAAAACTGTTTTTT
TRBV2	.	TRBJ1-1	13	.	CASSLGGGTEAFF	TGTGCCAGCAGTTTGGGGGGGGGCACTGAAGCTTTCTTT